This is a list of T cell receptor beta chains from one sample in a study of regulatory T cells in long-lasting Graves disease. TCRdb used MiXCR to reprocess the multiplex PCR reads, holding one entry per CDR3 protein. The profile shows 300,000 to 350,000 distinct CDR3 sequences, around 20% of them singletons. The sample here was peripheral blood mononuclear cells (PBMCs), taken when the disease was refractory, from a patient treated with antithyroid drugs. All receptors come from a female donor with Graves disease. CDR3s include the opening cysteine and the closing phenylalanine or tryptophan. A D gene is named only where the DNA matches it firmly. Clone sizes are given selectively: once, few, many, or a class where the clone is expanded.

size	V	length	D	J	CDR3	DNA
-	TRBV6-5	15	-	TRBJ1-1	CASSYPGPNRAEAFF	TGTGCCAGCAGTTATCCGGGACCCAATCGGGCGGAAGCTTTCTTT
many	TRBV12-3/TRBV12-4	12	-	TRBJ2-7	CASSLTILEQYF	TGTGCCAGCAGTTTGACCATCCTCGAGCAGTACTTC
many	TRBV6-1	14	TRBD1	TRBJ2-7	CASSGGGQGYEQYF	TGTGCCAGCAGTGGAGGGGGACAGGGCTACGAGCAGTACTTC
-	TRBV20-1	15	TRBD1	TRBJ2-1	CSARPGTGGYNEQFF	TGCAGTGCTAGACCCGGGACAGGGGGTTACAATGAGCAGTTCTTC
many	TRBV7-2	15	TRBD1	TRBJ2-7	CASSLAGQGVGEQYF	TGTGCCAGCAGCTTAGCTGGCCAGGGGGTAGGCGAGCAGTACTTC
few	TRBV9	14	-	TRBJ1-4	CASSVGGSGEKLFF	TGTGCCAGCAGCGTAGGGGGCTCTGGTGAAAAACTGTTTTTT
few	TRBV20-1	13	-	TRBJ2-5	CSATRPSTETQYF	TGCAGTGCTACCAGACCGAGTACCGAGACCCAGTACTTC
many	TRBV6-2/TRBV6-3	14	-	TRBJ2-5	CASSYLGTKETQYF	TGTGCCAGCAGTTACCTGGGCACTAAAGAGACCCAGTACTTC
many	TRBV11-2	14	-	TRBJ2-2	CASSYIIEAGELFF	TGTGCCAGCAGCTATATTATCGAGGCCGGGGAGCTGTTTTTT
few	TRBV6-5	13	-	TRBJ2-7	CASSYPETVEQYF	TGTGCCAGCAGTTACCCCGAGACAGTCGAGCAGTACTTC
-	TRBV5-1	16	TRBD2	TRBJ2-7	CASSSPRLAAPYEQYF	TGTGCCAGCAGCTCGCCTAGACTAGCGGCCCCCTACGAGCAGTACTTC